These T cell receptor beta chains were read from a single sample in a study of T cell changes during pregnancy in multiple sclerosis. Using immunoSEQ multiplex PCR, the repertoire was profiled, and TCRdb retains in-frame clones only, with some absent. The table lists tens of thousands of clones, around 92% of them singletons. This material consisted of CD8+ T cells from peripheral blood mononuclear cells, taken in the third trimester of pregnancy. The origin of the receptors is a female donor with multiple sclerosis, enrolled in a pregnancy study. Both conserved end residues are part of each CDR3. D genes are given only for firm matches. Size values are once, few and many counts, or a class for expanded clones, and some rows have none.

V gene	clone size	D gene	J gene	CDR3 protein	CDR3 DNA
TRBV21-1	.	.	TRBJ1-1	CASRYRGPNTEAFF	TGTGCCAGCAGGTACAGGGGACCGAACACTGAAGCTTTCTTT
TRBV19	.	.	TRBJ1-5	CASSIDLEQPQHF	TGTGCCAGTAGTATAGACCTGGAGCAGCCCCAGCATTTT
TRBV11-2	.	TRBD1	TRBJ2-1	CASSLGPAGGIEQFF	TGTGCCAGCAGCTTAGGACCGGCAGGGGGCATTGAGCAGTTCTTC
TRBV7-9	once	.	TRBJ1-6	CASSLTRNRDTYNSPLHF	TGTGCCAGCAGCTTAACCCGAAACCGGGACACTTATAATTCACCCCTCCACTTT
TRBV6-5	.	TRBD1	TRBJ2-7	CASSTSGGIYEQYF	TGTGCCAGCAGCACCTCAGGGGGAATCTACGAGCAGTACTTC
TRBV5-6	.	TRBD1	TRBJ1-2	CASSRDPGQDYGYTF	TGTGCCAGCAGCAGAGATCCGGGACAGGACTATGGCTACACCTTC
TRBV9	.	TRBD2	TRBJ2-3	CASSLSGRTDTQYF	TGTGCCAGCAGTCTTAGCGGGCGCACAGATACGCAGTATTTT
TRBV9	.	.	TRBJ1-1	CASNTGENTEAFF	TGTGCCAGCAACACCGGGGAGAACACTGAAGCTTTCTTT
TRBV4-1	.	TRBD2	TRBJ2-5	CASSQTSGGQETQYF	TGCGCCAGCAGCCAAACTAGCGGGGGTCAAGAGACCCAGTACTTC
TRBV2	.	.	TRBJ2-2	CAKQGPTNTGELFF	TGTGCCAAACAGGGTCCAACGAACACCGGGGAGCTGTTTTTT
TRBV10-2	once	TRBD2	TRBJ2-2	CASSEGSGGLESGELFF	TGCGCCAGCAGTGAGGGAAGCGGGGGGCTAGAAAGCGGGGAGCTGTTTTTT
TRBV7-2	.	TRBD2	TRBJ2-7	CASRPLAGAGEQYF	TGTGCCAGCAGGCCACTAGCGGGGGCAGGGGAGCAGTACTTC
TRBV5-5	.	TRBD1	TRBJ1-6	CASSWTDRSSYNSPLHF	TGTGCCAGCAGCTGGACGGACAGGAGCTCCTATAATTCACCCCTCCACTTT
TRBV2	.	.	TRBJ1-5	CASKVEGNQPQHF	TGTGCCAGCAAAGTGGAGGGTAATCAGCCCCAGCATTTT
TRBV28	.	TRBD1	TRBJ1-3	CASSPIQGDSGNTIYF	TGTGCCAGCAGCCCGATACAGGGGGACTCTGGAAACACCATATATTTT
TRBV14	.	TRBD1	TRBJ1-2	CASSEDRVNYGYTF	TGTGCCAGCAGTGAAGACAGGGTAAACTATGGCTACACCTTC
TRBV9	few	TRBD1	TRBJ1-2	CASIDRVGGYTF	TGTGCCAGCATCGACAGGGTAGGGGGCTACACCTTC
TRBV5-6	.	TRBD2	TRBJ2-1	CASSLGSGGLRYNEQFF	TGTGCCAGCAGCCTGGGCTCGGGGGGGCTACGTTACAATGAGCAGTTCTTC
TRBV27	.	.	TRBJ2-2	CASKDGSTGELFF	TGTGCCAGCAAGGACGGGAGCACCGGGGAGCTGTTTTTT
TRBV4-1	.	TRBD1	TRBJ2-7	CASRGQGDEQYF	TGCGCCAGCAGGGGACAGGGGGACGAGCAGTACTTC
TRBV7-6	.	TRBD1	TRBJ2-5	CASSLAPGQGQETQYF	TGTGCCAGCAGCTTAGCTCCGGGACAGGGCCAAGAGACCCAGTACTTC
TRBV7-2	.	.	TRBJ2-7	CASSFTGIVEQYF	TGTGCCAGCAGCTTTACAGGGATAGTCGAGCAGTACTTC
TRBV27	.	.	TRBJ1-1	CASIGLAEAFF	TGTGCCAGCATCGGACTGGCTGAAGCTTTCTTT
TRBV9	.	TRBD2	TRBJ2-3	CASSRSLAGDDTQYF	TGTGCCAGCAGCCGATCACTAGCGGGGGACGATACGCAGTATTTT
TRBV7-2	.	TRBD1	TRBJ2-5	CASSSWTGGEETQYF	TGTGCCAGCAGCTCGTGGACAGGGGGCGAAGAGACCCAGTACTTC
TRBV13	.	TRBD1	TRBJ2-7	CASSLGQGVYEQYF	TGTGCCAGCAGCCTGGGACAGGGTGTTTACGAGCAGTACTTC
TRBV10-3	.	TRBD2	TRBJ2-3	CAISGLAGEDTQYF	TGTGCCATCAGTGGGCTAGCGGGGGAGGATACGCAGTATTTT
TRBV6-4	.	.	TRBJ2-6	CASSDQGGFSRANVLTF	TGCGCCAGCAGTGACCAGGGGGGCTTCTCTAGGGCCAACGTCCTGACTTTC
TRBV27	.	TRBD2	TRBJ2-7	CASSLLASGGAKEQYF	TGTGCCAGCAGCCTATTAGCTAGCGGGGGGGCAAAAGAGCAGTACTTC
TRBV15	.	TRBD1	TRBJ1-1	CATSTDRGWGLSWAFF	TGTGCCACCAGCACCGACAGGGGCTGGGGATTGTCTTGGGCTTTCTTT
TRBV30	.	.	TRBJ1-2	CAWEGLNNYGYTF	TGTGCCTGGGAAGGACTGAATAACTATGGCTACACCTTC
TRBV9	.	.	TRBJ2-2	CASGGLNTGELFF	TGTGCCAGCGGGGGGTTGAACACCGGGGAGCTGTTTTTT
TRBV7-9	.	TRBD2	TRBJ2-3	CASSPYASGVYTDTQYF	TGTGCCAGCAGCCCATACGCGAGCGGGGTCTACACAGATACGCAGTATTTT
TRBV7-6	.	.	TRBJ2-1	CASSSGGREQFF	TGTGCCAGCAGCTCTGGGGGCCGTGAGCAGTTCTTC
TRBV19	.	TRBD1	TRBJ1-1	CASSIRGRVMNTEAFF	TGTGCCAGTAGTATCAGGGGGCGCGTGATGAACACTGAAGCTTTCTTT
TRBV5-6	.	TRBD1	TRBJ2-7	CASSLGTGSRSYF	TGTGCCAGCAGCTTGGGGACAGGGTCTAGGTCGTACTTC
TRBV7-3	.	TRBD2	TRBJ2-1	CASSLTSGGGNEQFF	TGTGCCAGCAGCCTGACTAGCGGGGGAGGAAATGAGCAGTTCTTC
TRBV6-4	.	TRBD1	TRBJ2-2	CASSEGGTGGELFF	TGTGCCAGCAGTGAAGGAGGGACAGGCGGGGAGCTGTTTTTT
TRBV6-1	.	.	TRBJ1-2	CASSELGGADGYTF	TGTGCCAGCAGTGAACTTGGGGGCGCGGATGGCTACACCTTC
TRBV9	.	TRBD2	TRBJ2-1	CASSSGGGAQSEQFF	TGTGCCAGCAGCTCCGGGGGAGGGGCCCAAAGTGAGCAGTTCTTC
TRBV5-6	.	.	TRBJ2-7	CASSDGSAYEQYF	TGTGCCAGCAGCGACGGTAGCGCCTACGAGCAGTACTTC
TRBV27	once	.	TRBJ2-1	CASSLQGTEQFF	TGTGCCAGCAGTTTACAGGGAACTGAGCAGTTCTTC
TRBV27	.	TRBD1	TRBJ2-7	CASSLGTGTKPYEQYF	TGTGCCAGCAGTTTAGGGACAGGTACTAAGCCATACGAGCAGTACTTC
TRBV9	.	TRBD2	TRBJ2-3	CASSPTAGGSTDTQYF	TGTGCCAGCAGCCCCACGGCGGGGGGGAGCACAGATACGCAGTATTTT
TRBV5-4	.	.	TRBJ2-3	CASSFDSTGVTDTQYF	TGTGCCAGCAGCTTTGACAGCACGGGGGTCACAGATACGCAGTATTTT
TRBV5-6	.	.	TRBJ1-2	CASSLAASWGPNYGYTF	TGTGCCAGCAGCTTGGCCGCATCATGGGGCCCTAACTATGGCTACACCTTC
TRBV5-1	.	TRBD1	TRBJ1-1	CASRVGQGFEAFF	TGCGCCAGCAGGGTCGGACAGGGTTTTGAAGCTTTCTTT
TRBV4-1	.	.	TRBJ2-7	CASSQDRGDSYEQYF	TGCGCCAGCAGCCAAGACAGGGGGGACTCCTACGAGCAGTACTTC
TRBV9	.	TRBD2	TRBJ2-7	CASSEGGLAGDEQYF	TGTGCCAGCAGCGAAGGCGGACTAGCGGGGGACGAGCAGTACTTC
TRBV14	once	TRBD1	TRBJ2-3	CASSPKTGSVTDTQYF	TGTGCCAGCAGCCCGAAGACAGGGTCCGTCACAGATACGCAGTATTTT
TRBV15	.	.	TRBJ2-7	CATSPTRTSYEQYF	TGTGCCACCAGCCCTACAAGGACTTCCTACGAGCAGTACTTC
TRBV5-1	once	.	TRBJ2-7	CASSLENLGYEQYF	TGCGCCAGCAGCTTGGAGAACCTAGGCTACGAGCAGTACTTC
TRBV7-3	.	TRBD1	TRBJ1-1	CASSPSGGQGAEAFF	TGTGCCAGCAGCCCGTCGGGGGGACAGGGCGCTGAAGCTTTCTTT
TRBV5-6	.	TRBD2	TRBJ2-5	CASSQGLAGLETQYF	TGTGCCAGCAGCCAGGGACTAGCGGGGCTAGAGACCCAGTACTTC
TRBV5-4	.	.	TRBJ2-1	CASSFGGEQFF	TGTGCCAGCAGCTTTGGGGGCGAGCAGTTCTTC